The entry below describes one T cell receptor beta chain. Its target antigen remains unknown. Qualities for individual bases were not recorded, and no much larger clone is one base off. The data belong to a study of T cell responses to AZD1222 COVID-19 vaccine (dated by TCRdb to 2020 to 2023). Turning to the overall study: Because spike-specific TCR depth and breadth did not differ between the two schedules, AZD1222 recipients who got a second dose at roughly 4 weeks were pooled with those who got a second dose at roughly 12 weeks. TCR sequencing covered approximately 230 trial participants: 200 to 220 given two doses of AZD1222 and 26 given two doses of MenACWY control vaccine. Enrollment into the trials was organized by age into subgroups of 18-55, 56-69 and 70-plus years, and those subgroups contained approximately 150, 30 and 60 TCR-sequenced participants, respectively.

Trimming costs V 3 bases and J 1 base, and their ends lie 14 bases apart. Its CDR3 holds 15 amino acids, cysteine through phenylalanine. The only DNA kept is the CDR3, 45 bases in frame from the first base. For CDR1 and CDR2, the germline V gene lists SQVTM and ANQGSEA. The CDR3 regions of human TCRbeta chains were subjected to immunosequencing. On the study's bioinformatics: Repertoire TCRs were checked for matches against a reference library of SARS-CoV-2-specific TCRs that had been generated using the MIRA antigen-specificity platform. Breadth was defined as the fraction of unique TCRs that were SARS-CoV-2-associated, and depth was defined as the fraction of total T cells that were SARS-CoV-2-associated. Each spike-specific TCR was assigned to its reactive spike region and to a CD4 or CD8 class using the MIRA data. Log10-transformed breadth and depth values were compared by one-way ANOVA with Sidak's multiple comparisons tests. The immuneACCESS repertoire file appears here via TCRdb, limited to in-frame rearrangements. These files lack a portion of the clones; in checked studies, under half of the deficit traces to unresolved V genes, and the cause of the others is not known. The V and J calls and the clone size are those of that table, but D and trimming were determined from the DNA. The sample includes over 95,000 clones, with 87% observed a single time. Together, the top ten hold approximately 3% of the sample.

The sample's time point label is to be understood as: baseline before first vaccination. Vaccinee samples came from UK trials COV001 and COV002, including a single-blind randomized controlled phase 2/3 trial of AZD1222 (ChAdOx1 nCoV-19) in healthy adults. Trial participant PBMC samples were collected at day 0 and day 28 after the second dose for TCRbeta chain sequencing. Overall study results and their limits: Nearly half of unique spike-specific TCRs reportedly recognized epitopes outside regions mutated in the B.1.351 and B.1.1.7 variants. The 56-69-year group was small, and its depth increase did not reach significance, likely because of low power. After two AZD1222 doses, both the breadth and the depth of spike-specific TCRs were significantly higher than at day 0 and than in MenACWY recipients. Because no day 14 peak-response samples were available, repertoires were characterized only after the peak T cell response. Most participants were white British and females outnumbered males, and the authors suggested that clonal diversity may have been underestimated. The whole spike protein was spanned by vaccine-associated CD4 TCRs, and dominant responses were seen in regions 160-218 and 743-854. Conclusions about previously exposed vaccinees were limited because only a handful of AZD1222 recipients were SARS-CoV-2 seropositive at baseline.

Sequenced here: peripheral blood, sampled on day 0 of AZD1222 vaccination. In this chain, TRBV29-1 is recombined with TRBJ2-3; matching of 6 bases hints at TRBD2 as the D gene. The TCR sequence derives from an adult in good health. The nucleotide sequence reads as follows: TGCAGCGTTGATAGGAGGGGAAGGGGCACAGATACGCAGTATTTT. The encoded protein is CSVDRRGRGTDTQYF.